This T cell receptor (beta chain) was obtained from a study of T cells in Graves' hyperthyroidism and ophthalmopathy. The germline V gene has CDR1 KGHSH and CDR2 LQKENI. This CDR3 region has 16 residues. V was clipped by 5 bases and J by 4 bases; unmatched bases: 11. Recently diagnosed hyperthyroidism of less than 2 months' duration affected patients aged 18 to 65. Diagnosis relied on clinical symptoms, serum thyroxine and TRAb, thyroid ultrasound and orbital computed tomography. The source material, RNA transcripts, was used to amplify TCR beta CDR3 regions. Primed by the HTBI set, a first-round RT-PCR was run on the TCR CDR3. Using its own MiXCR run on the multiplex PCR reads, TCRdb lists one record per CDR3 protein. The sample consists of about 560,000 distinct CDR3 sequences, about 15% of them appearing once.

The chain joins TRBV18 to TRBJ2-3; 8 bases align to TRBD1. This clonotype was sampled from a woman between 40 and 50 years old with Graves' hyperthyroidism. Sequences were obtained from blood. The CDR3 here is CASSIISGGGSDTQYF. CDR3 in DNA: TGTGCCAGCTCAATTATTTCAGGGGGCGGATCAGATACGCAGTATTTT.